The 31 T cell receptor beta chains below all came from one sample that was sequenced in a study of CD8+ T cells in alopecia areata. Stated treatment: oral pan-JAK inhibitor, 5-10 mg twice daily. TCR sequencing used cDNA made by reverse transcription of extracted RNA. The assay was immunoSEQ multiplex PCR, and TCRdb's table has in-frame clones only and misses some. The sample includes tens of thousands of clones, about three quarters of them seen just once. Source: CD8+ T cells sorted from blood, taken around week 44, from a patient treated with tofacitinib. The origin of the receptors is a human donor with alopecia areata.

This clone has a single count. The rearrangement links TRBV4-3 to TRBJ1-4; the D gene is possibly TRBD1 (6 bases). The germline gives CDR1 LGHNA, CDR2 YSLEER. The length of the CDR3 is 15 residues. The V end was cut by 4 bases, the J end by 6 bases, with 15 bases between. Here the CDR3 DNA reads TGCGCCAGCAGCCTGGGGGGCGGTACGGATGAAAAACTGTTTTTT. Translation gives CASSLGGGTDEKLFF.

The chain employs TRBV14 and TRBJ2-7; 8 bases fit TRBD2. The germline CDR1 and CDR2 sequences are SGHDN and FVKESK. The V gene end was trimmed by 4 bases and the J gene end by 5 bases; junction bases not matched to a gene: 4. The CDR3 runs to 13 residues. CDR3 sequence reads: CASSLNGGDEQYF. The CDR3 bases are TGTGCCAGCAGCCTGAACGGGGGGGACGAGCAGTACTTC.

This chain connects TRBV6-6 to TRBJ1-5; D is unclear. CDR3 size: 13 residues. V shed 4 bases and J shed 0 bases, with 4 bases lying between them. Germline V gene sequence: CDR1 MNHNY, CDR2 SVGAGI (reference sequence). CDR3 residues: CASSLDSNQPQHF. The CDR3 coding sequence is TGTGCCAGCAGTTTAGATAGCAATCAGCCCCAGCATTTT.

The rearrangement joins TRBV4-3 to TRBJ1-1; no clear D gene. The CDR3 consists of 16 residues. Per the germline V gene, CDR1 is LGHNA and CDR2 is YSLEER. Trimming took 0 bases from V and 0 from J, leaving 11 bases between them. The CDR3 protein is CASSQDRDLMNTEAFF. CDR3 coding DNA: TGCGCCAGCAGCCAAGATCGCGACCTAATGAACACTGAAGCTTTCTTT.

The chain carries TRBV5-1 and TRBJ1-1; 8 nucleotides line up with TRBD1. The CDR3 is made up of 13 amino acids. The germline CDR1 and CDR2 sequences are SGHRS and YFSETQ. V was pared by 3 bases and J by 6 bases, with 4 bases of the junction left unmatched. The CDR3 reads CASSSDRVSEAFF. The CDR3 DNA is TGCGCCAGCAGCTCGGACAGGGTTTCTGAAGCTTTCTTT.

V usage is TRBV29-1 and J usage is TRBJ2-7, with D tentatively TRBD1 (6 bases). V lost 1 base and J lost 3, with 10 bases in between. The CDR3 sequence is 13 residues long. The germline V gene encodes CDR1 SQVTM and CDR2 ANQGSEA. The CDR3 here is CSVEGRDIYEQYF. The CDR3 nucleotides are TGCAGCGTTGAAGGCCGGGACATCTACGAGCAGTACTTC.

The chain employs TRBV7-6 and TRBJ2-7, with 9 bases matching TRBD1. The V and J ends lost 4 bases and 3 bases, in that order; junction bases with no gene match: 4. This CDR3 has 14 residues. Germline lookup yields CDR1 SGHVS and CDR2 FNYEAQ. The CDR3 nucleotides are TGTGCCAGCAGCTACGGGACAGGGAACTACGAGCAGTACTTC. This sequence encodes CASSYGTGNYEQYF.

This chain links TRBV6-4 with TRBJ1-5; no definite D call. V was clipped by 4 bases and J by 2 bases, with 6 bases between them. This CDR3 has 13 residues. Germline V gene lookup returns CDR1 MRHNA and CDR2 SNTAGT. CDR3 DNA: TGTGCCAGCAGTGTTACGGGCAATCAGCCCCAGCATTTT. As protein: CASSVTGNQPQHF.

V is TRBV4-3 and J is TRBJ2-7; possibly TRBD1 for D (5 bases). Germline loops: CDR1 LGHNA, CDR2 YSLEER. The V end lost 0 bases, the J end lost 7 bases, and 19 bases lay between the germline ends. This CDR3 is built from 16 residues. In DNA form, the CDR3 reads TGCGCCAGCAGCCAAGATCGAGCAGGGCCCGCATGTGAGCAGTACTTC. This encodes CASSQDRAGPACEQYF.

Regarding this clone: In the same sample, other DNA sequences code for this CDR3. The chain combines TRBV10-2 with TRBJ1-5, with D unclear. Germline V gene data show CDR1 as WSHSY and CDR2 as SAAADI. Trimming took off 0 bases at V and 2 bases at J, with 2 bases between the two ends. The CDR3 length is 13 residues. CDR3 protein: CASSESGNQPQHF. CDR3 sequence (DNA): TGCGCCAGCAGTGAGTCTGGCAATCAGCCCCAGCATTTT.

The V call is TRBV9, the J call TRBJ2-7, with TRBD1 matching over 7 bases. The germline V gene has CDR1 SGDLS and CDR2 YYNGEE. This CDR3 contains 13 residues. V dropped 3 bases and J dropped 3; count of bases not matched to a gene: 3. The CDR3 DNA follows: TGTGCCAGCAGCGCCCGGGACAGCTACGAGCAGTACTTC. Amino acid sequence: CASSARDSYEQYF. Full variable domain (remainder filled in from reference TRBV9 and TRBJ2-7): DSGVTQTPKHLITATGQRVTLRCSPRSGDLSVYWYQQSLDQGLQFLIQYYNGEERAKGNILERFSAQQFPDLHSELNLSSLELGDSALYFCASSARDSYEQYFGPGTRLTVT.

The rearrangement joins TRBV4-1 to TRBJ1-6; no firm D call. V was shortened by 0 bases and J by 10 bases, with 7 bases between the two germline ends. Per the germline V gene, CDR1 is MGHRA and CDR2 is YSYEKL. CDR3 length: 13 amino acids. CDR3 loop: CASSQDFESPLHF. CDR3 nucleotides: TGCGCCAGCAGCCAAGATTTCGAATCACCCCTCCACTTT.

The chain links TRBV23-1 to TRBJ2-3; TRBD2 might be the D (5 bases). TRBV23-1 qualifies as an ORF whose function is uncertain. V was shortened by 0 bases and J by 4 bases, with 14 bases between the two germline ends. The CDR3 is 16 amino acids. Here the CDR3 reads CASSQSERENADTQYF. DNA of the CDR3: TGCGCCAGCAGTCAATCGGAAAGGGAGAACGCAGATACGCAGTATTTT.

This chain connects TRBV4-3 to TRBJ2-5; D gene uncertain. This CDR3 is 15 amino acids long. V lost 0 bases and J lost 7, with 15 bases in between. Germline V lookup: CDR1 LGHNA, CDR2 YSLEER. The chain's CDR3 is CASSQDHSGMGTQYF. As DNA, the CDR3 is TGCGCCAGCAGCCAAGACCACAGTGGGATGGGGACCCAGTACTTC.

V usage is TRBV27 and J usage is TRBJ2-7; the D gene is possibly TRBD1 (6 bases). The CDR3 is made up of 14 amino acids. With 5 bases removed from V and 3 bases from J, the gap between germline ends came to 14 bases. Germline V gene sequence: CDR1 MNHEY, CDR2 SMNVEV (reference sequence). The CDR3 protein is CASSENRDLYEQYF. DNA of the CDR3: TGTGCCAGCAGTGAGAACAGGGATCTCTACGAGCAGTACTTC.

The chain combines TRBV19 with TRBJ1-1, with D possibly TRBD1 on 5 matching bases. CDR1 is LNHDA, CDR2 SQIVND, per germline (reference sequence). This CDR3 contains 13 residues. Trimming cost V 7 bases and J 2 bases, with 11 bases left between them. The CDR3 sequence is CASNGAVNTEAFF. The CDR3 DNA reads as TGTGCCAGTAATGGGGCAGTCAACACTGAAGCTTTCTTT.

V usage is TRBV5-1 and J usage is TRBJ2-4; a possible D gene is TRBD1 (6 bases). This CDR3 region has 13 residues. Germline lookup yields CDR1 SGHRS and CDR2 YFSETQ. Trimming removed 0 bases from V and 13 bases from J, with 14 bases in between. This CDR3 reads CASSLGLNREQYF. CDR3 coding DNA: TGCGCCAGCAGCTTGGGGTTGAACAGGGAACAGTACTTC.

This clone was picked up one time. V and J are TRBV7-2 and TRBJ1-1; D not certain. The V end lost 0 bases, the J end lost 8 bases, and 10 bases lay between the germline ends. This CDR3 is built from 13 residues. In germline, CDR1 is SGHTA, CDR2 FQGNSA. The CDR3 is CASSLALSREAFF. The CDR3 DNA reads TGTGCCAGCAGCTTAGCGTTGTCACGAGAAGCTTTCTTT.

This clone was picked up one time. V gene TRBV19 combines with J gene TRBJ2-1, with D perhaps TRBD1 or TRBD2 (6 bases each). Germline CDR1 is LNHDA and CDR2 is SQIVND (reference sequence). CDR3 size: 16 residues. V lost 5 bases and J 7 bases, leaving 21 bases between the germline ends. In DNA form, the CDR3 reads TGTGCCAGTAGTGTTACGGGGGCGACCCCTATGAATGAGCAGTTCTTC. This sequence encodes CASSVTGATPMNEQFF.

This clone showed up just a few times. V and J are TRBV5-1 and TRBJ2-1; TRBD2 might be the D (6 bases). Trimming took off 5 bases at V and 8 bases at J, with 11 bases between the two ends. Germline-derived CDR1 and CDR2 are SGHRS and YFSETQ. This CDR3 region has 12 residues. CDR3 sequence (DNA): TGCGCCAGCAGAACCGGGAGAGATGAGCAGTTCTTC. This sequence encodes CASRTGRDEQFF.

The chain couples TRBV7-6 to TRBJ2-7, with 11 bases fitting TRBD1. With 3 bases clipped from V and 2 bases from J, the junction kept 6 bases outside the gene matches. The CDR3 is 16 residues long. The germline V gene has CDR1 SGHVS and CDR2 FNYEAQ. CDR3 in amino acids: CASSFASGQGAYEQYF. CDR3 bases: TGTGCCAGCAGCTTCGCATCGGGACAGGGGGCCTACGAGCAGTACTTC.

This rearrangement joins TRBV7-8 to TRBJ2-3, with 9 bases identical to TRBD2. The junction had 7 bases not matched to a gene; V was cut back by 5 bases and J by 4 bases. Germline V gene sequence: CDR1 SGHVS, CDR2 FQNEAQ. The CDR3 runs 15 residues. CDR3 amino acids: CASSPAGGDSDTQYF. The CDR3 bases are TGTGCCAGCAGCCCAGCGGGGGGCGACTCAGATACGCAGTATTTT.

V and J are TRBV29-1 and TRBJ2-5, with D possibly being TRBD2 (6 bases). The CDR3 is made up of 14 amino acids. CDR1 SQVTM and CDR2 ANQGSEA come from the germline V gene. V shed 3 bases and J shed 3 bases, with 14 bases lying between them. The CDR3 DNA reads TGCAGCGTTGAGGGTCGGGACTCGGAAGAGACCCAGTACTTC. As protein: CSVEGRDSEETQYF.

This clone was counted between two and nine times. The rearrangement joins TRBV5-1 to TRBJ2-3; D is ambiguous. The CDR3 is 15 amino acids. V shed 2 bases and J shed 0 bases, with 10 bases lying between them. The germline V gene encodes CDR1 SGHRS and CDR2 YFSETQ. The CDR3 loop is CASSFRTPSTDTQYF. CDR3 DNA sequence: TGCGCCAGCAGCTTCAGAACACCTAGCACAGATACGCAGTATTTT. The whole variable domain, remainder taken from reference TRBV5-1 and TRBJ2-3, is KAGVTQTPRYLIKTRGQQVTLSCSPISGHRSVSWYQQTPGQGLQFLFEYFSETQRNKGNFPGRFSGRQFSNSRSEMNVSTLELGDSALYLCASSFRTPSTDTQYFGPGTRLTVL.

J is TRBJ2-7 and V is TRBV29-1, with 10 bases matching TRBD1. Germline-derived CDR1 and CDR2 are SQVTM and ANQGSEA. Germline trimming cut 6 bases from V and 6 bases from J; bases unmatched to any gene: 8. The CDR3 covers 13 residues. CDR3 amino acids: CSVLGGDRGEQYF. The CDR3 DNA reads TGCAGCGTACTAGGGGGGGACAGGGGCGAGCAGTACTTC.

The chain has TRBV7-9 and TRBJ1-6, with unresolved D. This CDR3 is built from 13 residues. CDR1 and CDR2 from the germline V gene are SEHNR and FQNEAQ (reference sequence). V lost 5 bases and J lost 11, with 13 bases in between. The CDR3 coding sequence is TGTGCCAGCAGCGATCGGGTTGGGACACCCCTCCACTTT. This translates into CASSDRVGTPLHF.

This clone was found a few times. The chain combines TRBV7-3 with TRBJ1-1, with TRBD1 identical over 10 bases. Germline assignment: CDR1 SGHTA and CDR2 FQGTGA. After removal of 5 bases from V and 1 base from J, the junction contained 4 bases not matched to a gene. The CDR3 extends over 15 amino acids. The CDR3 spells CASSKDRGPNTEAFF. The CDR3 DNA reads TGTGCCAGCAGCAAAGACAGGGGGCCGAACACTGAAGCTTTCTTT. Supplemented by reference TRBV7-3 and TRBJ1-1, the full variable domain reads GAGVSQTPSNKVTEKGKYVELRCDPISGHTALYWYRQSLGQGPEFLIYFQGTGAADDSGLPNDRFFAVRPEGSVSTLKIQRTERGDSAVYLCASSKDRGPNTEAFFGQGTRLTVV.

The J gene is TRBJ1-5, the V gene TRBV19; D unresolved. V was pared by 3 bases and J by 4 bases, with 13 bases between. The CDR3 has 15 residues. CDR1 and CDR2 from the germline V gene are LNHDA and SQIVND (reference sequence). The chain's CDR3 is CASSMLLALNQPQHF. In DNA, the CDR3 is TGTGCCAGTAGTATGCTCTTGGCTTTAAATCAGCCCCAGCATTTT.

The V call is TRBV6-5, the J call TRBJ2-1; D unclear. Trimming removed 2 bases at V and 3 bases at J, with 5 bases between. The CDR3 spans 13 residues. The germline V gene encodes CDR1 MNHEY and CDR2 SVGAGI. The CDR3 bases are TGTGCCAGCAGTTACGACGGCTACAATGAGCAGTTCTTC. This gives the protein CASSYDGYNEQFF.

The J gene is TRBJ2-1, the V gene TRBV15; D is uncertain. The V gene lost 5 bases and the J gene lost 5 bases, with 7 bases spanning the gap. The germline gives CDR1 LNHNV, CDR2 YYDKDF (reference sequence). The CDR3 totals 12 residues. The CDR3 reads CATSPRNNEQFF. Here the CDR3 DNA reads TGTGCCACCAGCCCTCGAAACAATGAGCAGTTCTTC.

CDR3 protein: CASGSRGEQFF. CDR3 coding DNA: TGTGCCAGCGGATCGCGGGGTGAGCAGTTCTTC. The V gene is TRBV5-6, the J gene TRBJ2-1; the D gene is possibly TRBD2 (6 bases). CDR1 SGHDT and CDR2 YYEEEE come from the germline V gene. The V end lost 7 bases, the J end lost 9 bases, and 11 bases lay between the germline ends. The CDR3 has 11 amino acids.